The entry that follows covers one T cell receptor beta chain sequence. Its antigen is currently not known. No base quality information exists; no much larger clone differs at one position. In total, 666 healthy bone marrow donors made up the cohort. At the time of sampling, all cohort members were nominally healthy, though unrecorded immune exposures were likely present. The donor was CMV seronegative and belonged to the group of around 350 seronegative cohort members. Each donor provided a peripheral blood sample, and peripheral blood mononuclear cells were used for TCR beta sequencing. The Qiagen DNeasy Blood Extraction Kit was used to extract genomic DNA from the blood cell samples. These data are taken from a study of cytomegalovirus exposure and HLA in healthy donors (dated by TCRdb to about 2017). A note on the overall study: An earlier analysis of around 600 of the donors reported roughly 300 Gb of sequence data and some 120 million unique TCR beta sequences from some 180 million T cells. The study aimed to test whether cataloging public T cell receptors could reveal signatures of past pathogen exposure. In an earlier analysis of 500 to 650 of the donors, high-throughput TCR beta sequencing was used to judge whether each TCR beta V gene segment behaved as functional or pseudogenic. The number of typed donors differed by locus: about 620-630 for A, B, C, DRB1 and DQB1; approximately 540 for DQA1; 606 for DPA1; and some 470 for DPB1. An early release covering approximately 600 HLA-typed donors comprised about 290 gigabases of sequencing data and 65 million to 100 million unique TCR sequences. All discovery cohort repertoires had been generated using a single sequencing platform. The study used immunosequencing to profile the T cell repertoires of 670 or so subjects and linked those repertoires to cytomegalovirus serostatus. Besides the first cohort of roughly 640 subjects, a separate validation cohort made up of roughly 130 different subjects was used. The later analysis used no new phenotypic data to find candidate immune exposures, relying instead on TCR beta sequences and their occurrence across donors. A later genetic analysis used genome-wide SNP genotypes for about 65% of the 666 donors, treating that subset as a discovery cohort. To predict cytomegalovirus infection status, the study brought together high-throughput TCR immunosequencing, statistical association of individual TCRs with disease status, and machine learning. Of the approximately 400 genotyped donors, around 81% fell in the genetic ancestry cluster associated with self-reported Caucasian donors. HLA typing covered class I and class II loci at four-digit resolution. On average, about 240,000 unique TCR beta nucleotide sequences were sequenced per donor among about 400 genotyped donors of the cohort, with 15% to 20% of those sequences being non-productive. Four to six DR-DQ haplotypes were handled as single units for association and clustering because linkage in the cohort was strong. A later analysis re-examined previously published TCR beta repertoires from 610 or so donors and added high-resolution HLA genotyping to investigate patterns of TCR occurrence. Alongside the repertoire data, information on donor age, sex, ethnicity and CMV serostatus was compiled.

Points the paper makes about the study in general: While some public TCRs were present in many individuals, most TCR sequences turned up only very rarely across donors. HLA typing was unavailable for some donors at each locus, so association tests used only the typed subset. In an earlier analysis of fewer than 750 of the donors, most TCR beta V segments were observed in productive rearrangements about 87% or about 30% of the time, broadly matching IMGT annotations. A further reported finding was that TCR beta sequences accurately predicted the HLA-A and HLA-B alleles for most subjects in the first cohort. A later genetic analysis associated a missense DCLRE1C variant with V-gene and J-gene trimming of TCR beta chains, and an independent cohort replicated the association. When HLA alleles, especially DR and DQ, strongly co-occurred, attributing TCR associations to individual alleles was difficult. Several of the top co-occurrence clusters appeared to be linked to parvovirus B19, influenza, CMV and Epstein-Barr virus, according to a later analysis. The earlier analysis of some 560 of the donors excluded fewer than 20 rarely observed V segments, including chromosome 9 orphons, because counts were too low. Immune exposure information for the cohort was limited to CMV serostatus. Linkage disequilibrium might explain the correlated functional status among segregating V segments, but an unknown experimental factor could not be ruled out. In a later analysis, HLA-associated TCR beta chains were found to be more clonally expanded and to have lower generation probabilities than equally common non-associated chains. The authors suggested that the approach could potentially be extended to other disease states and immunological phenotypes. The classifier was reported to diagnose cytomegalovirus status with high specificity and sensitivity in both the original and validation cohorts. A group of highly shared sequence variants was considered likely to be a technical artifact of the sequencing pipeline. The cohort was sequenced for TCR beta chains only, and without alpha or paired-chain data the features that could be detected were limited. A later analysis found that most CMV-associated TCR beta chains appeared HLA-restricted, with HLA associations seemingly driven largely by CMV exposure. A later genetic analysis reported fewer N-insertions in productive TCRs among donors in an Asian-associated ancestry cluster than the roughly 620-donor mean. A later analysis associated approximately 17,000 TCR beta sequences with specific HLA alleles at a false discovery rate of 0.05. In a later analysis, the rate of TCR association differed among HLA loci, with DRB1 alleles having the most associated TCRs and HLA-C alleles having the fewest. In the study, 164 TCR beta chains were listed as associated with cytomegalovirus. Presence/absence analyses assumed roughly uniform sequencing depth across donors, an assumption that may not hold. A few of the identified cytomegalovirus-associated TCR beta chains were confirmed in vitro to be specific for cytomegalovirus antigens.

Libraries were prepared through the immunoSEQ multiplex PCR assay. A mixture of 60 forward primers for TCR Vbeta segments and 13 reverse primers for TCR Jbeta segments was used in the multiplex PCR. The CDR3 region of rearranged TCR beta genes was amplified from genomic DNA with a multiplex PCR assay. Amplified TCR beta libraries were sequenced as 87-base-pair reads on the Illumina HiSeq System. The authors' analysis ran thus. A later analysis tallied about 77 million unique TCR beta chains across the roughly 610 repertoires, and some 10 million of those chains were shared by two or more donors. Raw reads were error-corrected and collapsed into unique sequences by a nearest-neighbor algorithm in which closely related sequences were merged to remove PCR and sequencing errors. CDR3 sequences were aligned to IMGT reference sequences to assign V, D and J gene segments. Each retained sequence needed at least a six-nucleotide match to both a V gene segment and a J gene segment. A rearrangement was called productive if the CDR3 had no stop codons and remained in frame with V and J, and every other rearrangement was called non-productive. CDR3 was defined by IMGT convention, running from the second conserved V-encoded cysteine to the conserved J-encoded phenylalanine. The earlier analysis of 500 to 600 of the donors excluded sequences that lacked an unambiguous match to a single V gene segment. An earlier analysis of several hundred of the donors called V segments functional above 56.7% productive rearrangements and segregating when the between-donor standard deviation exceeded 5%. A statistical classification framework was built to diagnose cytomegalovirus status from the catalog of TCR beta chain sequences. In a later analysis, V and J genes were assigned by comparing TCR nucleotide sequences against IMGT/GENE-DB human TR gene sequences. A later analysis assigned CDR3 sequences and most-parsimonious VDJ recombination scenarios with the TCRdist pipeline. In a later analysis, each TCR beta chain was defined by its CDR3 amino acid sequence together with its V-gene family, and reads without a unique V-gene family were excluded. A later analysis removed 500 to 600 highly shared, low-generation-probability nucleotide sequences to deal with suspected cross-contamination and a sequencing artifact. A later analysis calculated a clonal expansion index for each public chain from normalized within-repertoire ranks of inferred template counts. Generation probabilities in a later analysis came from a VDJ recombination model fitted to out-of-frame rearrangements, and those results were checked against IGoR. A later analysis scored TCR-TCR, TCR-HLA and TCR-CMV co-occurrence with hypergeometric tests, applying a repertoire-size bias correction to TCR pairs. A later analysis estimated false discovery rates by permuting HLA or CMV assignments 20 times. In a later analysis, co-occurring TCRs were grouped using DBSCAN, and TCRdist sequence similarity was added for clustering within HLA-allele-positive subsets. Repertoires with fewer than 30,000 or more than 120,000 public chains were left out of co-occurrence clustering, as were five repertoires with anomalous nucleotide sharing. TCRdb re-hosts the immuneACCESS table, in-frame sequences only. Its copies lack some clones; in the studies checked, an unresolved V gene accounts for under half of them, and the cause for the rest is not known. The V and J calls and clone size come from that table; D and trimming were worked out from the DNA. In all, the sample holds about 91,000 clones, and over 80% of those were seen once. The ten largest clones add up to less than 2.5% of the sample.

This TCR was sampled from a man aged 18-30 years in good health and CMV-seronegative. Sequencing was done on a sample of PBMCs.

CDR3 reads: CASSSAGTVNQPQHF. The DNA sequence reads TGTGCCAGCAGTTCGGCGGGGACAGTAAATCAGCCCCAGCATTTT. Rearrangement joined TRBV28 to TRBJ1-5, with 7 bases in between that match TRBD1. From a lookup of the germline V gene, CDR1 and CDR2 are MDHEN and SYDVKM. Including cysteine and phenylalanine, the CDR3 has 15 amino acids. Kept here is only the CDR3 DNA, which spans 45 bases and is read in frame from base 1. After removal of 4 bases from V and 4 bases from J, the junction retains 7 bases not matched to a gene. Beyond the CDR3, the reference TRBV28 and TRBJ1-5 genes provide the residues; the full variable domain reads: DVKVTQSSRYLVKRTGEKVFLECVQDMDHENMFWYRQDPGLGLRLIYFSYDVKMKEKGDIPEGYSVSREKKERFSLILESASTNQTSMYLCASSSAGTVNQPQHFGDGTRLSIL.